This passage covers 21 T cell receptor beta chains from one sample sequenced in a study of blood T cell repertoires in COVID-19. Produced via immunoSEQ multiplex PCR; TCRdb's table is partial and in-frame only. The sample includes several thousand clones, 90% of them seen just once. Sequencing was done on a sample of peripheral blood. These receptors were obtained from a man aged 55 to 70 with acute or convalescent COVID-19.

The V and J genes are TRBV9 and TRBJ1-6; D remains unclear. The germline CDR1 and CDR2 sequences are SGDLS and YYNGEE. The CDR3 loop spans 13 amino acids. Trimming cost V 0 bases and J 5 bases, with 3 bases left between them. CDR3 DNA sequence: TGTGCCAGCAGCGTAGAGCATAATTCACCCCTCCACTTT. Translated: CASSVEHNSPLHF.

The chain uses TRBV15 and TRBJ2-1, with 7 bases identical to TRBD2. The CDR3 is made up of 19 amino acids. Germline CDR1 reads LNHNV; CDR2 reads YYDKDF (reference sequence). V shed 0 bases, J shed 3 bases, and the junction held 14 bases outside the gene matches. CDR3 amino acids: CATSRDRGTGGPNYNEQFF. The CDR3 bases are TGTGCCACCAGCAGAGATAGAGGGACGGGAGGACCTAACTACAATGAGCAGTTCTTC.

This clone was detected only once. CDR3 sequence (DNA): TGTGCCAGCAGAATAGGGGGAACTAATGAAAAACTGTTTTTT. This gives the protein CASRIGGTNEKLFF. This chain joins TRBV6-5 and TRBJ1-4, with D tentatively TRBD1 (6 bases). This CDR3 contains 14 residues. Per the germline V gene, CDR1 is MNHEY and CDR2 is SVGAGI. Deletions cut 6 bases from V and 1 base from J, with 9 bases between.

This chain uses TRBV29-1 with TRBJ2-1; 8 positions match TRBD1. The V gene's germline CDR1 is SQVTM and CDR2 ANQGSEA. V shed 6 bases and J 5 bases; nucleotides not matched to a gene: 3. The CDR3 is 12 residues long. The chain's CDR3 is CSVRGRHNEQFF. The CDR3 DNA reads TGCAGCGTCAGGGGGCGGCACAATGAGCAGTTCTTC.

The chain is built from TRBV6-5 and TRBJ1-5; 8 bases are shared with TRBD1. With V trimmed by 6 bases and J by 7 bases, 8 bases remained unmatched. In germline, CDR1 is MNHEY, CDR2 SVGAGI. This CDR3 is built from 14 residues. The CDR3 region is CASRQGQAYQPQHF. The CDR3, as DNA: TGTGCCAGCAGACAGGGACAGGCATACCAGCCCCAGCATTTT.

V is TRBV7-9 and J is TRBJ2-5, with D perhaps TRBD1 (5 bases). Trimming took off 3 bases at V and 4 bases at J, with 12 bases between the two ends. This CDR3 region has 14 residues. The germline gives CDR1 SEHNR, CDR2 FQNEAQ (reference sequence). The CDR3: CASSFVDRGETQYF. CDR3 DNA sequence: TGTGCCAGCAGCTTCGTCGACAGAGGAGAGACCCAGTACTTC.

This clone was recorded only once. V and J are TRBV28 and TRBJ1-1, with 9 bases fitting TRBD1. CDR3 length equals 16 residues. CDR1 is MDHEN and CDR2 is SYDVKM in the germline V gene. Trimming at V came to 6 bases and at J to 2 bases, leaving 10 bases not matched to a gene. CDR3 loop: CASRTKPGQGNTEAFF. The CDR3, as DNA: TGTGCCAGCAGGACTAAGCCGGGACAGGGAAACACTGAAGCTTTCTTT.

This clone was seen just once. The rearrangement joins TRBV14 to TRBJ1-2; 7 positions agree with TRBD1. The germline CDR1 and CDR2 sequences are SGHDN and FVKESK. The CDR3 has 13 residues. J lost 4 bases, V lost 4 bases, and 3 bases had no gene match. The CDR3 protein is CASSRGGGYGYTF. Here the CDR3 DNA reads TGTGCCAGCAGCCGAGGGGGCGGCTATGGCTACACCTTC.

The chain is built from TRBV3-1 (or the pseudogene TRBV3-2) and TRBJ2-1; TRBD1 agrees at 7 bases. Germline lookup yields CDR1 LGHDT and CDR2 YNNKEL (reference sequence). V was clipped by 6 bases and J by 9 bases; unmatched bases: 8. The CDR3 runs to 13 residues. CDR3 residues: CASRTGSIGEQFF. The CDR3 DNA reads TGTGCCAGCAGGACAGGGTCGATCGGTGAGCAGTTCTTC.

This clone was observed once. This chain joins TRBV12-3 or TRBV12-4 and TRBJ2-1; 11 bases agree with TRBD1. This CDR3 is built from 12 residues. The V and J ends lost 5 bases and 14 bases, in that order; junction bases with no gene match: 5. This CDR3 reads CASSADRGREFF. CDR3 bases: TGTGCCAGCAGTGCGGACAGGGGGCGCGAGTTCTTC.

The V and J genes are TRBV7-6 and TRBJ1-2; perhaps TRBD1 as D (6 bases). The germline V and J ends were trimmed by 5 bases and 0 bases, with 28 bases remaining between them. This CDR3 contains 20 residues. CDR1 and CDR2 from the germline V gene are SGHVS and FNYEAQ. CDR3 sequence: CASSLGARARTDDSNYGYTF. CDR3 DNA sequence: TGTGCCAGCAGCCTGGGGGCGCGGGCTAGGACGGACGATTCTAACTATGGCTACACCTTC.

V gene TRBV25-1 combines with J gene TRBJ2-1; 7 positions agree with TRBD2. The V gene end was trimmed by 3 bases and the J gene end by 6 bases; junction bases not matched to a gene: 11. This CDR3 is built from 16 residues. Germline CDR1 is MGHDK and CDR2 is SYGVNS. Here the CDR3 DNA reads TGTGCCAGCAGTGACAAAGGGGCGGGAGCTTCCAATGAGCAGTTCTTC. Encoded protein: CASSDKGAGASNEQFF.

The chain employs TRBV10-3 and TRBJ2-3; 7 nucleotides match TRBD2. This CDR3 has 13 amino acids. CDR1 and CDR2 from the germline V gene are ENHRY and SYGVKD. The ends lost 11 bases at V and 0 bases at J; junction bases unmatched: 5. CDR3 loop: CASYGGSTDTQYF. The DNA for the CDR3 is TGTGCCTCCTACGGGGGGAGCACAGATACGCAGTATTTT.

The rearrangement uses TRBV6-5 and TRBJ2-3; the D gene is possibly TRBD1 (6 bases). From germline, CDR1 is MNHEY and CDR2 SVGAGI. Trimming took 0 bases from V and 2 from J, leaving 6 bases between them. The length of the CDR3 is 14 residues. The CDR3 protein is CASSYSGATDTQYF. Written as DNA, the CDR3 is TGTGCCAGCAGTTACTCGGGGGCCACAGATACGCAGTATTTT.

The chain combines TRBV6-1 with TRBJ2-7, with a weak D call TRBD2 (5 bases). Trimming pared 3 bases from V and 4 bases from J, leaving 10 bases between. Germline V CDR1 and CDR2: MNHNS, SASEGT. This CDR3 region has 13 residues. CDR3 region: CASSEVSGYEQYF. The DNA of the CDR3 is TGTGCCAGCAGTGAGGTCTCGGGGTACGAGCAGTACTTC.

The CDR3 nucleotides are TGTGCCAGCAGTTTATCGGGAGGGAGCAGACAGCCCCAGCATTTT. It yields the protein CASSLSGGSRQPQHF. V gene TRBV27 combines with J gene TRBJ1-5; no reliable D call. The CDR3 extends over 15 amino acids. Trimming cost V 0 bases and J 7 bases, with 13 bases left between them. Germline CDR1 and CDR2: MNHEY and SMNVEV (reference sequence).

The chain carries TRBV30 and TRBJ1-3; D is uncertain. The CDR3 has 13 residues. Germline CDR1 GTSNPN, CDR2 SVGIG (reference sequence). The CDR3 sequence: CAGLRFSGNTIYF. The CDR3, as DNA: TGTGCTGGGCTACGGTTTTCTGGAAACACCATATATTTT.

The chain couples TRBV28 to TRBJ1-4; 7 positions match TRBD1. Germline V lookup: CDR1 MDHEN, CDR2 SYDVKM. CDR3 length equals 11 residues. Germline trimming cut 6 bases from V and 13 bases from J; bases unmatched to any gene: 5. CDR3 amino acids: CASSRGQLLFF. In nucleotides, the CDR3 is TGTGCCAGCAGCAGGGGACAGTTACTGTTTTTT.

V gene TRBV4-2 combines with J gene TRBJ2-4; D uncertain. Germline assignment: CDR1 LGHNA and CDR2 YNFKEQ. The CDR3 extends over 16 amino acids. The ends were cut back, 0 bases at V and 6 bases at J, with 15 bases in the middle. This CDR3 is CASSQDRGVVGNIQYF. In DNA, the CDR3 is TGTGCCAGCAGCCAAGACCGAGGAGTGGTTGGAAACATTCAGTACTTC.

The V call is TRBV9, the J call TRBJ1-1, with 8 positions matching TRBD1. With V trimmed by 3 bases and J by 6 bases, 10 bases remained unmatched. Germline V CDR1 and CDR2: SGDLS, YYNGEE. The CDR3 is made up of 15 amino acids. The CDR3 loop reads CASSGSGTGLPEAFF. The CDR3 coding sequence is TGTGCCAGCAGCGGCTCCGGGACAGGTCTCCCTGAAGCTTTCTTT.

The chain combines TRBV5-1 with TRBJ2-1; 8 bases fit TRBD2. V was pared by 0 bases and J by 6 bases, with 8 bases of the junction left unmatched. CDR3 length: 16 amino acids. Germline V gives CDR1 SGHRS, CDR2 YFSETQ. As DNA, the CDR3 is TGCGCCAGCAGCTTGGAGGGACTAGGGGGGGTCAATGAGCAGTTCTTC. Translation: CASSLEGLGGVNEQFF.